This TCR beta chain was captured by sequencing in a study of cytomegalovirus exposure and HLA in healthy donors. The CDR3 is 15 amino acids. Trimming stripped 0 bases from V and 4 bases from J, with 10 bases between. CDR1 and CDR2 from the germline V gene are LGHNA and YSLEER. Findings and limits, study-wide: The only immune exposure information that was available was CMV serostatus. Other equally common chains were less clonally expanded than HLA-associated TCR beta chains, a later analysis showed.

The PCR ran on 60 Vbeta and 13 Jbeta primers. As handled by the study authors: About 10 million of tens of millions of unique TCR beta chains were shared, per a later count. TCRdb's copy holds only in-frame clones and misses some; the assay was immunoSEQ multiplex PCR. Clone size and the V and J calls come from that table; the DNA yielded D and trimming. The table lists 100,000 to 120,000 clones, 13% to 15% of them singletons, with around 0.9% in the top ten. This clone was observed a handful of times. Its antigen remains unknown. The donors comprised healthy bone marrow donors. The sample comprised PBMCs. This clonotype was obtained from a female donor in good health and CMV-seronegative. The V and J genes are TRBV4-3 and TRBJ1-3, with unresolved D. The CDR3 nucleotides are TGCGCCAGCAGCCAAGATGCGGTCGCCGGAAACACCATATATTTT. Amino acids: CASSQDAVAGNTIYF.